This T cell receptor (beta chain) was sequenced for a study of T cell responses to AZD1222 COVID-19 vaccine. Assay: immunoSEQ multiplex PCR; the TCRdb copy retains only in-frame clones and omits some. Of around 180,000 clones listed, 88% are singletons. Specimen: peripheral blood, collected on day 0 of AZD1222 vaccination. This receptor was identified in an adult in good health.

CDR3 loop: CATKAGYTEAFF. CDR3 DNA sequence: TGTGCCACCAAGGCAGGCTACACTGAAGCTTTCTTT. This rearrangement joins TRBV15 to TRBJ1-1; D unclear. V lost 7 bases, J lost 3 bases, and 9 bases lay in between. Germline values: CDR1 LNHNV, CDR2 YYDKDF (reference sequence). CDR3 length: 12 residues. Combining the CDR3 with reference TRBV15 and TRBJ1-1 gives the whole variable domain DAMVIQNPRYQVTQFGKPVTLSCSQTLNHNVMYWYQQKSSQAPKLLFHYYDKDFNNEADTPDNFQSRRPNTSFCFLDIRSPGLGDTAMYLCATKAGYTEAFFGQGTRLTVV.